These 11 T cell receptor beta chains came from one sample sequenced in a study of beta chain features in type 1 diabetes. The isolated RNA, all of it, was reverse transcribed, so expressed TCRB transcripts were what got sequenced. Sequencing was performed with immunoSEQ multiplex PCR; in TCRdb, only in-frame clones are kept and a portion is missing. This sample yields approximately 44,000 clones, of which over 50% are seen a single time; 2.1% belongs to the top ten. Input material: Tregs from blood. Receptors originate from a woman aged 18-35 years in good health.

The sample holds a few counts of this clone. V gene TRBV5-1 combines with J gene TRBJ1-1; 7 bases are a match to TRBD1. With V trimmed by 6 bases and J by 9 bases, 11 bases remained unmatched. The CDR3 has 13 residues. Germline-derived CDR1 and CDR2 are SGHRS and YFSETQ. The CDR3 loop is CASILEGTVKAFF. The CDR3 nucleotides are TGCGCCAGCATACTTGAAGGGACAGTCAAAGCTTTCTTT.

The chain couples TRBV6-4 to TRBJ1-5; D is unresolved. The ends were cut back, 3 bases at V and 3 bases at J, with 6 bases in the middle. From germline, CDR1 is MRHNA and CDR2 SNTAGT. CDR3 length: 13 amino acids. The CDR3: CASSEQPNQPQHF. DNA of the CDR3: TGTGCCAGCAGTGAACAGCCCAATCAGCCCCAGCATTTT.

This clone appeared a single time. CDR3 DNA sequence: TGTGCCAGCAGTGTATCAGACTACGAGCAGTACTTC. Its translation: CASSVSDYEQYF. V and J are TRBV6-1 and TRBJ2-7; unclear D gene. Trimming stripped 4 bases from V and 3 bases from J, with 7 bases between. Germline CDR1 and CDR2: MNHNS and SASEGT. The length of the CDR3 is 12 residues.

V is TRBV19 and J is TRBJ2-1; 9 positions agree with TRBD2. The germline CDR1 and CDR2 sequences are LNHDA and SQIVND (reference sequence). Unmatched junction bases numbered 15, after V lost 4 bases and J lost 5 bases. The CDR3 length is 18 residues. The CDR3 protein is CASSRDWSSGVLHNEQFF. The CDR3 DNA reads as TGTGCCAGTAGTAGGGACTGGTCTAGCGGGGTCCTTCACAATGAGCAGTTCTTC. The whole variable domain, filled in from reference TRBV19 and TRBJ2-1, reads DGGITQSPKYLFRKEGQNVTLSCEQNLNHDAMYWYRQDPGQGLRLIYYSQIVNDFQKGDIAEGYSVSREKKESFPLTVTSAQKNPTAFYLCASSRDWSSGVLHNEQFFGPGTRLTVL.

In its sample, this clone was seen once. The rearrangement links TRBV27 to TRBJ1-1; TRBD1 is a possible D gene (6 bases). The ends were cut back, 3 bases at V and 4 bases at J, with 12 bases in the middle. CDR1 is MNHEY, CDR2 SMNVEV, per germline (reference sequence). The CDR3 extends over 14 amino acids. CDR3 amino acids: CASSLQRGGTEAFF. DNA of the CDR3: TGTGCCAGCAGTTTGCAAAGGGGGGGCACTGAAGCTTTCTTT.

This clone was seen a few times. The chain employs TRBV20-1 and TRBJ2-2; D remains ambiguous. The CDR3 consists of 11 residues. The ends were cut back, 4 bases at V and 2 bases at J, with 2 bases in the middle. Germline V gives CDR1 DFQATT, CDR2 SNEGSKA (reference sequence). CDR3 bases: TGCAGTGCTACAAACACCGGGGAGCTGTTTTTT. Protein: CSATNTGELFF.

The rearrangement joins TRBV18 to TRBJ2-4; 12 bases agree with TRBD2. Germline V lookup: CDR1 KGHSH, CDR2 LQKENI. Trimming took 10 bases from V and 0 from J; bases not matched to a gene: 10. This CDR3 contains 17 residues. The CDR3 sequence: CAKRTSGVGLAKNIQYF. CDR3 in DNA: TGTGCCAAGAGGACTAGCGGGGTCGGGCTAGCCAAAAACATTCAGTACTTC.

The V and J genes are TRBV28 and TRBJ2-5; TRBD1 matches 8 bases. CDR3 length: 16 amino acids. V shed 5 bases, J shed 5 bases, and the junction held 13 bases outside the gene matches. Germline values: CDR1 MDHEN, CDR2 SYDVKM. This CDR3 reads CASSPSGTGPLETQYF. DNA of the CDR3: TGTGCCAGCAGTCCTTCGGGGACAGGCCCCCTGGAGACCCAGTACTTC. The full variable domain, rest sourced from reference TRBV28 and TRBJ2-5, is DVKVTQSSRYLVKRTGEKVFLECVQDMDHENMFWYRQDPGLGLRLIYFSYDVKMKEKGDIPEGYSVSREKKERFSLILESASTNQTSMYLCASSPSGTGPLETQYFGPGTRLLVL.

V is TRBV28 and J is TRBJ1-2; D unresolved. Looked up from germline, CDR1 is MDHEN and CDR2 is SYDVKM. The CDR3 length is 12 residues. V dropped 6 bases and J dropped 5 bases, with 10 bases sitting between them. The CDR3: CASSLGGYGYTF. In nucleotides, the CDR3 is TGTGCCAGCAGCCTGGGAGGGTATGGCTACACCTTC.

This chain connects TRBV18 to TRBJ1-3; 7 nucleotides line up with TRBD1. The CDR3 length is 15 residues. Germline V CDR1 and CDR2: KGHSH, LQKENI. V gave up 5 bases and J gave up 4 bases; unmatched junction bases: 8. In DNA, the CDR3 is TGTGCCAGCTCATCGGACAGGATAGAAGGAAACACCATATATTTT. It codes for CASSSDRIEGNTIYF.

In its sample, this clone was seen a few times. This CDR3 reads CSLPRDRGLDEQYF. CDR3 bases: TGCAGCTTACCCCGGGACAGGGGTCTCGACGAGCAGTACTTC. The rearrangement joins TRBV29-1 to TRBJ2-7; TRBD1 matches 10 bases. Germline trimming cut 8 bases from V and 5 bases from J; bases unmatched to any gene: 12. This CDR3 is 14 amino acids long. Germline CDR1 is SQVTM and CDR2 is ANQGSEA.